Listed below are T cell receptor beta chains from one sample, sequenced in a study of blood T cell repertoires in COVID-19. Here immunoSEQ multiplex PCR was the method, and the copy in TCRdb shows in-frame clones only, minus some. The sample lists 200,000 or so clones; 70% to 90% were seen once. Sequencing input: peripheral blood. The receptors stem from a man between 60 and 75 years old with COVID-19, enrolled during active disease. The CDR3 runs from the conserved cysteine through the conserved F or W. D genes are given only for firm matches. The listing skips clone size in some rows; elsewhere it reads once, few, many or a size class.

V	size	J	D	CDR3	DNA
TRBV4-2	NA	TRBJ2-7	NA	CASSPSVSGYEQYF	TGTGCCAGCAGCCCATCCGTCTCGGGATACGAGCAGTACTTC
TRBV4-1	NA	TRBJ2-7	TRBD1	CASSRDRGLSYEQYF	TGCGCCAGCAGTCGGGACAGGGGGTTATCCTACGAGCAGTACTTC
TRBV4-1	NA	TRBJ2-6	NA	CASSQGANSGANVLTF	TGCGCCAGCAGCCAGGGAGCCAACTCTGGGGCCAACGTCCTGACTTTC
TRBV19	NA	TRBJ1-6	TRBD1	CASTLGQGNSPLHF	TGTGCCAGTACCCTGGGACAGGGGAATTCACCCCTCCACTTT
TRBV7-9	NA	TRBJ1-4	NA	CASSLNAVEKLFF	TGTGCCAGCAGCTTAAATGCAGTTGAAAAACTGTTTTTT
TRBV29-1	NA	TRBJ1-3	NA	CSVGRGGNTIYF	TGCAGCGTTGGCAGGGGAGGAAACACCATATATTTT
TRBV19	NA	TRBJ1-4	NA	CASSINLGTSEKLFF	TGTGCCAGTAGTATCAATTTAGGGACATCTGAAAAACTGTTTTTT
TRBV7-2	once	TRBJ1-2	NA	CASSSTLTGGAGYGYTF	TGTGCCAGCAGCTCCACATTGACCGGCGGGGCGGGCTATGGCTACACCTTC
TRBV5-1	NA	TRBJ2-7	TRBD1	CASSPTGGAEQYF	TGCGCCAGCAGCCCAACAGGGGGCGCCGAGCAGTACTTC
TRBV30	NA	TRBJ1-1	NA	CAWSQTMNTEAFF	TGTGCCTGGAGCCAGACAATGAACACTGAAGCTTTCTTT
TRBV27	NA	TRBJ2-3	NA	CASSFNTQYF	TGTGCCAGCAGTTTTAATACGCAGTATTTT
TRBV6-5	NA	TRBJ1-1	NA	CASTPRGNTEAFF	TGTGCCAGCACCCCCCGGGGGAACACTGAAGCTTTCTTT
TRBV18	NA	TRBJ2-3	TRBD1	CASSPGTGYTDTQYF	TGTGCCAGCTCACCGGGGACAGGATACACAGATACGCAGTATTTT
TRBV19	NA	TRBJ2-2	NA	CASSIVRNTGELFF	TGTGCCAGTAGTATAGTGAGGAACACCGGGGAGCTGTTTTTT
TRBV15	once	TRBJ1-5	NA	CATSLVIEGSQPQHF	TGTGCCACCAGCCTGGTTATCGAGGGCAGTCAGCCCCAGCATTTT
TRBV5-4	NA	TRBJ2-2	NA	CASSTGGTNTGELFF	TGTGCCAGCAGCACAGGCGGGACGAACACCGGGGAGCTGTTTTTT
TRBV19	NA	TRBJ1-2	NA	CASSMGRQNYGYTF	TGTGCCAGTAGTATGGGGAGGCAGAACTATGGCTACACCTTC
TRBV27	NA	TRBJ1-4	NA	CASRYAANEKLFF	TGTGCCAGCAGGTACGCGGCTAATGAAAAACTGTTTTTT
TRBV9	once	TRBJ1-5	TRBD1	CASNPTGGRQPQHF	TGTGCCAGCAACCCGACAGGGGGAAGGCAGCCCCAGCATTTT
TRBV29-1	NA	TRBJ2-7	NA	CSVEVHRDHEQYF	TGCAGCGTTGAGGTCCACAGGGACCACGAGCAGTACTTC
TRBV5-4	NA	TRBJ1-5	TRBD1	CASSARQGDQPQHF	TGTGCCAGCAGCGCTAGACAGGGGGATCAGCCCCAGCATTTT
TRBV6-6	NA	TRBJ2-7	NA	CASRAGHRSYEQYF	TGTGCCAGCAGGGCTGGGCACAGGTCCTACGAGCAGTACTTC
TRBV6-5	NA	TRBJ1-2	NA	CASSYSGRTPLGGYTF	TGTGCCAGCAGTTACTCCGGCAGGACTCCGCTCGGGGGCTACACCTTC
TRBV3-1/TRBV3-2	NA	TRBJ1-6	NA	CASSQESGERGSPLHF	TGTGCCAGCAGCCAAGAATCTGGGGAGCGTGGTTCACCCCTCCACTTT
TRBV19	NA	TRBJ1-6	TRBD1	CASSISPDNRGINSPLHF	TGTGCCAGTAGTATATCGCCTGATAACAGGGGCATTAATTCACCCCTCCACTTT
TRBV4-3	NA	TRBJ2-7	NA	CASSQDRNRGYEQYF	TGCGCCAGCAGCCAAGATAGGAACCGGGGCTACGAGCAGTACTTC
TRBV15	NA	TRBJ2-5	TRBD2	CATSRVGGRGTQYF	TGTGCCACCAGCAGAGTGGGCGGGAGGGGGACCCAGTACTTC
TRBV7-2	NA	TRBJ2-7	TRBD1	CASSLDRGPYEQYF	TGTGCCAGCAGCCTCGACAGGGGTCCCTACGAGCAGTACTTC
TRBV10-3	NA	TRBJ1-1	TRBD1	CAIGTGQPNTEAFF	TGTGCCATCGGAACGGGACAGCCGAACACTGAAGCTTTCTTT
TRBV7-9	NA	TRBJ1-1	NA	CASSLGGLNTEAFF	TGTGCCAGCAGCCTCGGGGGGTTGAACACTGAAGCTTTCTTT
TRBV18	few	TRBJ2-2	NA	CASSPQGAGELFF	TGTGCCAGCTCACCACAGGGGGCCGGGGAGCTGTTTTTT
TRBV27	once	TRBJ2-5	TRBD1	CASSSVLRGRWETQYF	TGTGCCAGCAGTTCCGTTTTAAGGGGGCGCTGGGAGACCCAGTACTTC
TRBV27	NA	TRBJ1-2	TRBD1	CASSSPGTGAYGYTF	TGTGCCAGCAGTTCCCCCGGGACAGGGGCCTATGGCTACACCTTC
TRBV2	once	TRBJ1-1	TRBD1	CASMRAGGSTEAFF	TGTGCCAGCATGCGGGCAGGGGGGAGCACTGAAGCTTTCTTT
TRBV5-1	few	TRBJ1-1	NA	CASSFQGTEAFF	TGCGCCAGCAGCTTCCAGGGAACTGAAGCTTTCTTT
TRBV30	NA	TRBJ1-3	NA	CAWQGLGGNTIYF	TGTGCCTGGCAGGGGTTGGGGGGAAACACCATATATTTT
TRBV19	once	TRBJ2-5	TRBD1	CASSIVPGGTGETQYF	TGTGCCAGTAGTATAGTCCCAGGGGGTACGGGAGAGACCCAGTACTTC
TRBV6-5	NA	TRBJ1-1	NA	CASSYRSRLNTEAFF	TGTGCCAGCAGTTACAGGAGCCGATTGAACACTGAAGCTTTCTTT